This passage covers 19 T cell receptor beta chains from one sample sequenced in a study of blood T cell repertoires in COVID-19 (dated by TCRdb to the early 2020s). The library was obtained by the immunoSEQ multiplex PCR assay. What TCRdb holds here is the immuneACCESS table cut down to in-frame rearrangements. Part of the clones is not present; checked against another copy, under half of the missing clones reflect an unresolved V gene, and the others are unexplained. The sample has nearly 350,000 clones on record, under 95% of them singletons. Less than 3.5% of the sample lies in the top ten. The sequenced sample consisted of peripheral blood. Receptors were obtained from a woman aged 18-30 years who had recovered from COVID-19.

The chain is built from TRBV30 and TRBJ1-2, with 9 positions matching TRBD1. Germline values: CDR1 GTSNPN, CDR2 SVGIG (reference sequence). V was pared by 5 bases and J by 8 bases, with 3 bases of the junction left unmatched. The length of the CDR3 is 11 residues. The CDR3 sequence: CAWGTGPGYTF. CDR3 nucleotides: TGTGCCTGGGGGACAGGGCCGGGCTACACCTTC. The full variable domain, in which reference TRBV30 and TRBJ1-2 provide the parts outside the CDR3, is SQTIHQWPATLVQPVGSPLSLECTVEGTSNPNLYWYRQAAGRGLQLLFYSVGIGQISSEVPQNLSASRPQDRQFILSSKKLLLSDSGFYLCAWGTGPGYTFGSGTRLTVV.

The genes are TRBV10-3 and TRBJ1-3; the match to TRBD1 covers 7 bases. Germline-derived CDR1 and CDR2 are ENHRY and SYGVKD. The J segment lost 4 bases and the V segment lost 6 bases, leaving 6 bases of the junction unmatched. CDR3 size: 14 residues. CDR3 sequence reads: CAISANRGGNTIYF. In nucleotides, the CDR3 is TGTGCCATCAGCGCAAACAGGGGAGGAAACACCATATATTTT.

The chain couples TRBV27 to TRBJ2-5; 10 nucleotides match TRBD2. The length of the CDR3 is 13 residues. The germline V gene encodes CDR1 MNHEY and CDR2 SMNVEV (reference sequence). The V and J ends lost 6 bases and 4 bases, in that order; junction bases with no gene match: 2. The CDR3 bases are TGTGCCAGCAGCAGACTAGCGGGAGAGACCCAGTACTTC. It encodes CASSRLAGETQYF.

This clone was observed a handful of times. V and J are TRBV7-9 and TRBJ2-2; D gene ambiguous. Per the germline V gene, CDR1 is SEHNR and CDR2 is FQNEAQ (reference sequence). This CDR3 has 11 amino acids. Trimming stripped 5 bases from V and 5 bases from J, with 3 bases between. CDR3 sequence reads: CASSTTGELFF. The CDR3 coding sequence is TGTGCCAGCAGCACAACCGGGGAGCTGTTTTTT.

The chain uses TRBV6-5 and TRBJ2-6, with TRBD1 identical over 10 bases. This CDR3 is 15 amino acids long. After removal of 6 bases from V and 2 bases from J, the junction contained 1 base not matched to a gene. Germline V gene sequence: CDR1 MNHEY, CDR2 SVGAGI. The CDR3 sequence: CASRTGGAGANVLTF. DNA for the CDR3: TGTGCCAGCAGGACAGGGGGCGCTGGGGCCAACGTCCTGACTTTC.

The chain has TRBV6-5 and TRBJ2-7; D gene ambiguous. The CDR3 spans 12 residues. CDR1 is MNHEY and CDR2 is SVGAGI in the germline V gene. Trimming took off 8 bases at V and 2 bases at J, with 10 bases between the two ends. The CDR3 region has the DNA TGTGCCAGCGGTCGGGTTCCCTACGAGCAGTACGTC. Its protein product is CASGRVPYEQYV.

This chain uses TRBV10-3 with TRBJ1-5; tentatively, D is TRBD1 (6 bases). From germline, CDR1 is ENHRY and CDR2 SYGVKD. This CDR3 is built from 13 residues. The V and J ends lost 5 bases and 4 bases respectively, with 9 bases between them. CDR3 loop: CAISNRENQPQHF. In nucleotides, the CDR3 is TGTGCCATCAGTAACAGGGAGAATCAGCCCCAGCATTTT.

The rearrangement joins TRBV23-1 to TRBJ1-2; D might be TRBD1 (6 bases). TRBV23-1 is an ORF, with its function uncertain. This CDR3 comprises 16 residues. Trimming removed 0 bases at V and 2 bases at J, with 13 bases between. The CDR3 spells CASSQSVGTHNYGYTF. CDR3 nucleotides: TGCGCCAGCAGTCAATCGGTTGGGACACACAACTATGGCTACACCTTC.

This sequence joins TRBV7-8 and TRBJ1-5, with a weak D call TRBD1 (5 bases). Germline V gives CDR1 SGHVS, CDR2 FQNEAQ. The V end was cut by 2 bases, the J end by 1 base, with 18 bases between. There are 18 residues in the CDR3. DNA of the CDR3: TGTGCCAGCAGCTTATTTCGGCAGGGAGGGTCGAGCAATCAGCCCCAGCATTTT. Its protein is CASSLFRQGGSSNQPQHF.

The J gene is TRBJ1-2, the V gene TRBV11-2; TRBD1 matches 8 bases. This CDR3 spans 18 amino acids. The germline V gene encodes CDR1 SGHAT and CDR2 FQNNGV. V was pared by 5 bases and J by 3 bases, with 17 bases of the junction left unmatched. The CDR3 loop reads CASSPDRVWLPSHYGYTF. Here the CDR3 DNA reads TGTGCCAGCAGCCCGGACAGGGTCTGGCTCCCCTCTCACTATGGCTACACCTTC.

This rearrangement joins TRBV10-3 to TRBJ2-7; 10 positions match TRBD2. The CDR3 sequence is 16 residues long. Germline V gene sequence: CDR1 ENHRY, CDR2 SYGVKD. V trimming: 2 bases; J trimming: 0 bases; junction bases outside the gene matches: 4. In DNA form, the CDR3 reads TGTGCCATCAGTGAGGGAATAGCGGGAGGCTCCTACGAGCAGTACGTC. This encodes CAISEGIAGGSYEQYV.

The rearrangement uses TRBV24-1 and TRBJ2-5; tentatively, D is TRBD2 (5 bases). Germline-derived CDR1 and CDR2 are KGHDR and SFDVKD. Deletions cut 2 bases from V and 5 bases from J, with 17 bases between. The CDR3 runs to 16 residues. CDR3 nucleotides: TGTGCCACCAGTGATTGGCGGCGCGGAGCGGTGGAGACCCAGTACTTC. Amino acid sequence: CATSDWRRGAVETQYF.

J is TRBJ2-2 and V is TRBV25-1, with D unresolved. Germline V gene data show CDR1 as MGHDK and CDR2 as SYGVNS. This CDR3 spans 13 amino acids. The V end lost 6 bases, the J end lost 4 bases, and 9 bases lay between the germline ends. The CDR3 nucleotides are TGTGCCAGCAGAGAGACGGGCACCGGGGAGCTGTTTTTT. Its translation: CASRETGTGELFF. Complete variable domain (other parts from reference TRBV25-1 and TRBJ2-2): EADIYQTPRYLVIGTGKKITLECSQTMGHDKMYWYQQDPGMELHLIHYSYGVNSTEKGDLSSESTVSRIRTEHFPLTLESARPSHTSQYLCASRETGTGELFFGEGSRLTVL.

The chain couples TRBV27 to TRBJ1-4; D might be TRBD1 (5 bases). Trimming stripped 5 bases from V and 8 bases from J, with 30 bases between. Looked up from germline, CDR1 is MNHEY and CDR2 is SMNVEV (reference sequence). The CDR3 is 19 amino acids. CDR3 sequence reads: CASSPQQTGGVRVAEKLFF. The DNA for the CDR3 is TGTGCCAGCAGTCCACAACAAACGGGGGGGGTTAGAGTTGCGGAAAAACTGTTTTTT.

This chain links TRBV6-2 or TRBV6-3 with TRBJ2-3; D is possibly TRBD2 (5 bases). Germline V gene data show CDR1 as MNHEY and CDR2 as SVGEGT. CDR3 size: 16 residues. Trimming took off 5 bases at V and 2 bases at J, with 17 bases between the two ends. This CDR3 is CASSNPFRGTTDTQYF. The CDR3 DNA reads as TGTGCCAGCAGTAACCCCTTCCGGGGAACCACAGATACGCAGTATTTT.

This rearrangement joins TRBV27 to TRBJ2-7; TRBD1 matches 7 bases. Germline values: CDR1 MNHEY, CDR2 SMNVEV (reference sequence). V was clipped by 3 bases and J by 3 bases; unmatched bases: 2. There are 13 residues in the CDR3. CDR3 nucleotide sequence: TGTGCCAGCAGTTTCCGACAGGGCTACGAGCAGTACGTC. Translated, it gives CASSFRQGYEQYV.

The chain employs TRBV7-8 and TRBJ2-1, with 10 positions matching TRBD2. Trimming took 5 bases from V and 9 from J; bases not matched to a gene: 25. Germline V gives CDR1 SGHVS, CDR2 FQNEAQ. This CDR3 has 20 residues. The CDR3 DNA is TGTGCCAGCAGCCTCAAACCGGGACTAGCGAGCTCCACGGGGAAAAGTGAGCAGTTCTTC. It translates to CASSLKPGLASSTGKSEQFF.

This clone was detected only once. The V and J genes are TRBV6-5 and TRBJ1-1; no clear D. CDR1 is MNHEY and CDR2 is SVGAGI in the germline V gene. The CDR3 contains 13 residues. V lost 3 bases to trimming and J lost 5 bases, with 10 bases between them. The DNA of the CDR3 is TGTGCCAGCAGTTATGAAGGGAGAACTGAAGCTTTCTTT. Its protein product is CASSYEGRTEAFF.

The rearrangement uses TRBV19 and TRBJ2-1; 8 bases fit TRBD1. Trimming cost V 4 bases and J 5 bases; bases outside gene matches: 4. CDR1 is LNHDA, CDR2 SQIVND, per germline (reference sequence). This CDR3 is built from 14 residues. CDR3 DNA: TGTGCCAGTAGTAAGAGACAGGGGAACAATGAGCAGTTCTTC. Translating it yields CASSKRQGNNEQFF. The full variable domain, with the rest looked up from reference TRBV19 and TRBJ2-1, is DGGITQSPKYLFRKEGQNVTLSCEQNLNHDAMYWYRQDPGQGLRLIYYSQIVNDFQKGDIAEGYSVSREKKESFPLTVTSAQKNPTAFYLCASSKRQGNNEQFFGPGTRLTVL.